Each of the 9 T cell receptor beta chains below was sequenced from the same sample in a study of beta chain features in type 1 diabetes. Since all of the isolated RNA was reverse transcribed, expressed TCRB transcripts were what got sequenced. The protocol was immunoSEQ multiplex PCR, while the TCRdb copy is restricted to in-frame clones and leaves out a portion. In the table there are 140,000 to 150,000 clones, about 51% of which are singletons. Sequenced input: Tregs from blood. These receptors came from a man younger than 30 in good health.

The CDR3 coding sequence is TGTGCCAGCAGCCAGGGACAGCCGTCCTCCTACGAGCAGTACTTC. Translation: CASSQGQPSSYEQYF. The chain has TRBV7-2 and TRBJ2-7; 7 positions match TRBD1. Per germline, CDR1 SGHTA and CDR2 FQGNSA. The CDR3 has 15 residues. V lost 5 bases to trimming and J lost 0 bases; unmatched junction nucleotides: 7.

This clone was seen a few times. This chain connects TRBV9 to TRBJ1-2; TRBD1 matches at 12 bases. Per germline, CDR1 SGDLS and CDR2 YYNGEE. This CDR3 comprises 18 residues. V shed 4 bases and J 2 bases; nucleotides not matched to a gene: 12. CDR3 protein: CASSLTSGTGGLNYGYTF. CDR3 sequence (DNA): TGTGCCAGCAGCCTAACTTCCGGGACAGGGGGCTTAAACTATGGCTACACCTTC.

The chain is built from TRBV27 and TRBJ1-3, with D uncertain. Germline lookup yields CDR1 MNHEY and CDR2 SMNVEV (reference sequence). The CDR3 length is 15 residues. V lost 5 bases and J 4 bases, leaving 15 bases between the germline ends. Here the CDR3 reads CASSPLHSGGNTIYF. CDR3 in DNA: TGTGCCAGCAGTCCCTTACATTCGGGAGGAAACACCATATATTTT.

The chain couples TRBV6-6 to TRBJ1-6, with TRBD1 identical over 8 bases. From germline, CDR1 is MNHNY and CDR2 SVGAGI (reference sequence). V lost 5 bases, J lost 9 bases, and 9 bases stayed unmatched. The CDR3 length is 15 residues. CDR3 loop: CASSVDRGAASPLHF. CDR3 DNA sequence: TGTGCCAGCAGTGTCGACAGGGGAGCCGCTTCACCCCTCCACTTT.

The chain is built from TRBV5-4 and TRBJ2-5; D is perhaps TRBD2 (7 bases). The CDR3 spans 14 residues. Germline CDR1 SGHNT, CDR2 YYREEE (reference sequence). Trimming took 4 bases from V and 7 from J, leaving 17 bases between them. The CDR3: CASSGGALGRTQYF. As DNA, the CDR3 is TGTGCCAGCAGCGGGGGGGCCCTTGGCAGGACCCAGTACTTC.

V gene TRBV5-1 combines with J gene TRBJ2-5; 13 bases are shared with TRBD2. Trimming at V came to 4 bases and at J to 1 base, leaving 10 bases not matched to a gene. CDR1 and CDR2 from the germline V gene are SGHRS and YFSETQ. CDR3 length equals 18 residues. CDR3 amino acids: CASSTQGLAGPSQETQYF. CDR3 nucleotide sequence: TGCGCCAGCAGCACACAGGGACTAGCGGGACCATCCCAAGAGACCCAGTACTTC. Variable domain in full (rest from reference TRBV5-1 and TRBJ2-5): KAGVTQTPRYLIKTRGQQVTLSCSPISGHRSVSWYQQTPGQGLQFLFEYFSETQRNKGNFPGRFSGRQFSNSRSEMNVSTLELGDSALYLCASSTQGLAGPSQETQYFGPGTRLLVL.

CDR3 nucleotides: TGCGCCAGCAGCTTGGCTCTCGGCGGTTGGGAGACCCAGTACTTC. It encodes CASSLALGGWETQYF. The rearrangement links TRBV5-1 to TRBJ2-5; no definite D call. CDR1 and CDR2 from the germline V gene are SGHRS and YFSETQ. CDR3 length equals 15 residues. V lost 0 bases and J 5 bases, leaving 14 bases between the germline ends.

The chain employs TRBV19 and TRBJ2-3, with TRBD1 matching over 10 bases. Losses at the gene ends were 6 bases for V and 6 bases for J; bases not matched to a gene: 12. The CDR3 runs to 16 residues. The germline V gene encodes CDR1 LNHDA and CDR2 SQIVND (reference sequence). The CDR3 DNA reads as TGTGCCAGTAGCCCGACAGGGGGCTTTTCGGCGGATACGCAGTATTTT. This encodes CASSPTGGFSADTQYF.

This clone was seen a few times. The CDR3 loop is CASSLFRDSVYGYTF. DNA of the CDR3: TGTGCCAGCAGCTTATTTCGGGATTCGGTCTATGGCTACACCTTC. V is TRBV7-2 and J is TRBJ1-2; the D is unclear. Looked up from germline, CDR1 is SGHTA and CDR2 is FQGNSA. Trimming stripped 2 bases from V and 4 bases from J, with 14 bases between. This CDR3 is built from 15 residues.